A single sample is the source of the 25 T cell receptor beta chains below, sequenced in a study of molecular identifiers for immune sequencing clone quantification. A single record per CDR3 protein comes from TCRdb applying MiXCR to the PCR reads. The sample lists nearly 650,000 distinct CDR3 sequences, roughly 27% occurring once. Sequences were obtained from naive CD8+ T cells from blood, with Jurkat cell RNA spiked in. Noted subset: FACS-sorted CD8+CD4-CCR7+CD45RA+ naive T cells. All receptors come from a human donor in good health. Some libraries in this study had Jurkat cell RNA spiked in.

A word on this clonotype: A junction boundary mismatches the germline segment, possibly from a read error. The CDR3 here is CASSQEIGQGNYGHTF. The DNA of the CDR3 is TGCGCCAGCAGCCAAGAAATCGGACAGGGGAACTATGGCCACACCTTC. The chain links TRBV4-1 to TRBJ1-2, with TRBD1 matching 9 bases. Germline CDR1 is MGHRA and CDR2 is YSYEKL. The CDR3 sequence is 16 residues long.

This rearrangement joins TRBV28 to TRBJ2-7; D is undetermined. The CDR3 length is 19 residues. Germline CDR1 is MDHEN and CDR2 is SYDVKM. The ends were cut back, 4 bases at V and 0 bases at J, with 25 bases in the middle. Here the CDR3 reads CASSSIIVPKRWSSYEQYF. The CDR3 DNA reads TGTGCCAGCAGTTCGATTATTGTCCCCAAACGATGGAGCTCCTACGAGCAGTACTTC.

V is TRBV29-1 and J is TRBJ2-2; possibly TRBD2 for D (6 bases). V shed 4 bases and J shed 0 bases, with 12 bases lying between them. CDR3 length: 15 amino acids. Germline V gene data show CDR1 as SQVTM and CDR2 as ANQGSEA. The DNA for the CDR3 is TGCAGCGTTGTCCCCGGGAGCACGAACACCGGGGAGCTGTTTTTT. Translated: CSVVPGSTNTGELFF.

This clonotype came up a few times. The chain carries TRBV4-1 and TRBJ2-7, with D unresolved. The CDR3 consists of 13 residues. Between the trimmed V and J ends, which lost 5 bases and 9 bases, there was a span of 17 bases. Germline CDR1 is MGHRA and CDR2 is YSYEKL. As DNA, the CDR3 is TGCGCCAGCAGCGAGGTGGCCAACTTCGGGCAGTACTTC. Translated: CASSEVANFGQYF.

This clonotype was counted a few times. V is TRBV4-1 and J is TRBJ1-1; 9 bases fit TRBD1. Germline trimming cut 0 bases from V and 3 bases from J; bases unmatched to any gene: 2. CDR3 length: 15 residues. Looked up from germline, CDR1 is MGHRA and CDR2 is YSYEKL. The CDR3 loop reads CASSQEWDRDTEAFF. CDR3 DNA: TGCGCCAGCAGCCAAGAGTGGGACAGGGACACTGAAGCTTTCTTT.

The chain is built from TRBV2 and TRBJ2-7; D gene ambiguous. Trimming shortened V by 3 bases and J by 4 bases, and 7 bases separated the two germline ends. The CDR3 is 12 residues long. Germline CDR1 reads SNHLY; CDR2 reads FYNNEI. This CDR3 is CASSDKVYEQYF. The CDR3 DNA reads as TGTGCCAGCAGTGACAAGGTTTACGAGCAGTACTTC.

The chain employs TRBV12-3 or TRBV12-4 and TRBJ2-1; D may be TRBD1 (5 bases). V was shortened by 6 bases and J by 2 bases, with 20 bases between the two germline ends. The CDR3 is 17 amino acids. CDR3 sequence reads: CASRGVPLRSAYNEQFF. The CDR3 DNA sequence: TGTGCCAGCAGAGGGGTCCCGCTTCGCTCGGCCTACAATGAGCAGTTCTTC.

This clonotype was counted a single time. The chain couples TRBV12-3 or TRBV12-4 to TRBJ2-7, with D perhaps being TRBD1 or TRBD2 (7 bases each). V was cut by 6 bases and J by 5 bases, with 11 bases left in between. The CDR3 is 12 amino acids. CDR3 nucleotide sequence: TGTGCCAGCAGACCAGGGGGGGACGAGCAGTACTTC. This codes for CASRPGGDEQYF.

This clonotype was seen ten or more times. The genes are TRBV4-3 and TRBJ2-7; D gene uncertain. This CDR3 has 14 residues. Trimming cost V 0 bases and J 4 bases, with 10 bases left between them. CDR1 and CDR2 from the germline V gene are LGHNA and YSLEER. CDR3 nucleotides: TGCGCCAGCAGCCAAGAACCAGGAGATTACGAGCAGTACTTC. Its protein is CASSQEPGDYEQYF.

This clonotype appeared many times. The genes are TRBV6-2 or TRBV6-3 and TRBJ1-5; D remains unclear. There are 13 residues in the CDR3. V shed 10 bases and J shed 0 bases, with 10 bases lying between them. CDR1 is MNHEY, CDR2 SVGEGT, per germline. The CDR3 reads CATKNHSNQPQHF. The CDR3 nucleotides read TGTGCCACCAAAAATCATAGCAATCAGCCCCAGCATTTT.

About this clonotype: A read error is possible here, since a much larger clone lies one base away. The V call is TRBV19, the J call TRBJ1-1; TRBD1 matches at 7 bases. The CDR3 covers 13 residues. From germline, CDR1 is LNHDA and CDR2 SQIVND (reference sequence). V lost 2 bases, J lost 9 bases, and 6 bases stayed unmatched. CDR3 nucleotide sequence: TGTGCCAGTAGTATACAGGGGGGATCTAAAGCTTTCTTT. Translation gives CASSIQGGSKAFF.

This chain connects TRBV20-1 to TRBJ2-1; either TRBD1 or TRBD2 may fit D (5 bases each). CDR1 is DFQATT, CDR2 SNEGSKA, per germline (reference sequence). With 5 bases removed from V and 4 bases from J, the gap between germline ends came to 21 bases. CDR3 length: 16 amino acids. The CDR3 sequence is CSAHPRGDSPYNEQFF. CDR3 DNA: TGCAGTGCTCATCCGAGGGGAGATTCCCCATACAATGAGCAGTTCTTC.

Regarding this clonotype: This may be a read error: a much more frequent sequence differs by one nucleotide. The rearrangement uses TRBV7-6 and TRBJ1-5, with D uncertain. Germline CDR1 reads SGHVS; CDR2 reads FNYEAQ. The CDR3 runs to 14 residues. The V gene lost 0 bases and the J gene lost 5 bases, with 8 bases spanning the gap. In nucleotides, the CDR3 is TGTGCCAGCAGCTTAGCGGGGTCCGATCAGCCCCAGCATTTT. This codes for CASSLAGSDQPQHF.

The J gene is TRBJ2-1, the V gene TRBV30; D gene unclear. CDR3 length: 13 amino acids. Trimming cost V 1 base and J 10 bases, with 14 bases left between them. Germline CDR1 reads GTSNPN; CDR2 reads SVGIG (reference sequence). The CDR3 nucleotides read TGTGCCTGGAGTGGACCCCTGACGAGCGAGCAGTTCTTC. This sequence encodes CAWSGPLTSEQFF.

This clonotype was seen only a few times. This chain links TRBV4-1 with TRBJ2-7; no definite D call. The germline V gene has CDR1 MGHRA and CDR2 YSYEKL. The CDR3 runs 13 residues. V was trimmed by 0 bases and J by 5 bases, leaving 8 bases between them. The chain's CDR3 is CASSQDVWDEQYF. CDR3 coding DNA: TGCGCCAGCAGCCAAGATGTGTGGGACGAGCAGTACTTC.

This clonotype has only a few counts. The genes are TRBV5-1 and TRBJ2-1, with D perhaps matching TRBD1 (5 bases). The CDR3 consists of 15 residues. The V gene lost 2 bases and the J gene lost 8 bases, with 17 bases spanning the gap. In germline, CDR1 is SGHRS, CDR2 YFSETQ. CDR3 sequence: CASSFLGRSVDEQFF. CDR3 bases: TGCGCCAGCAGCTTCTTGGGGCGCTCGGTCGATGAGCAGTTCTTC.

The chain is built from TRBV4-1 and TRBJ1-4, with TRBD1 as a possible D gene (5 bases). The CDR3 runs to 15 residues. Germline-derived CDR1 and CDR2 are MGHRA and YSYEKL. Deletions cut 4 bases from V and 3 bases from J, with 12 bases between. This CDR3 is CASSRQGLPNEKLFF. For the CDR3, the DNA is TGCGCCAGCAGCCGGCAGGGTCTTCCTAATGAAAAACTGTTTTTT.

This clonotype appeared many times. The CDR3 spells CASTLGSRGLFETQYF. Written as DNA, the CDR3 is TGTGCCAGCACCCTAGGGAGTAGGGGGCTTTTTGAGACCCAGTACTTC. V is TRBV28 and J is TRBJ2-5; TRBD1 matches at 7 bases. The CDR3 loop spans 16 amino acids. Trimming took 7 bases from V and 5 from J; bases not matched to a gene: 16. From germline, CDR1 is MDHEN and CDR2 SYDVKM.

As regards this clonotype: A read error is possible here, since a much larger clone lies one base away. This chain links TRBV29-1 with TRBJ2-2; the D gene could be TRBD1 or TRBD2 (5 bases each). This CDR3 has 13 residues. Germline V gene data show CDR1 as SQVTM and CDR2 as ANQGSEA. Here the CDR3 DNA reads TGCAGCGTTGAGTCGGATGTCACCGGGGCGCTGTTTTTT. It encodes CSVESDVTGALFF.

Of note for this clonotype: This may arise from a read error, as a much more abundant clone is one base away. V gene TRBV6-2 or TRBV6-3 combines with J gene TRBJ1-1, with 8 bases fitting TRBD1. Germline CDR1 and CDR2: MNHEY and SVGEGT. The CDR3 length is 14 residues. The DNA of the CDR3 is TGTGCCGGCAGTAGGACAGGGAGTCGCACTGAAGCTTTCTTT. This encodes CAGSRTGSRTEAFF.

As regards this clonotype: This may stem from a read error, because a much larger clone lies one nucleotide away. This rearrangement joins TRBV30 to TRBJ1-1; D is undetermined. Germline loops: CDR1 GTSNPN, CDR2 SVGIG (reference sequence). CDR3 size: 10 residues. CDR3 region: CAWRITEALF. In nucleotides, the CDR3 is TGTGCCTGGAGGATTACTGAAGCTCTCTTT.

This rearrangement joins TRBV6-1 to TRBJ2-5; the match to TRBD1 covers 8 bases. Germline-derived CDR1 and CDR2 are MNHNS and SASEGT. This CDR3 is built from 13 residues. The V segment lost 8 bases and the J segment 4 bases; nucleotides outside the gene matches: 6. CDR3 sequence (DNA): TGTGCCAGCTTTTTCACAGGGGGAGAGACCCAGTACTTC. This encodes CASFFTGGETQYF.

About this clonotype itself: The junction departs from the called germline gene at one end, perhaps through a read error. V is TRBV3-1 and J is TRBJ2-7, with D possibly being TRBD2 (7 bases). Germline CDR1 reads LGHDT; CDR2 reads YNNKEL (reference sequence). This CDR3 is built from 16 residues. The CDR3 region is CASSQDPRGGAYERYF. The CDR3 coding sequence is TGTGCCAGCAGCCAAGATCCTAGGGGGGGAGCCTACGAGCGGTACTTC.

For this clonotype: Germline and junction disagree at one end, which may indicate a read error. The chain couples TRBV27 to TRBJ1-2, with D possibly being TRBD1 (6 bases). Germline V CDR1 and CDR2: MNHEY, SMNVEV (reference sequence). CDR3 length equals 14 residues. CDR3 nucleotides: TGTGCCAGCAGTCCACAGGGAACTCTCTATGGCTACACTTTC. It is translated as CASSPQGTLYGYTF.

The chain uses TRBV6-2 or TRBV6-3 and TRBJ2-7; 10 bases are a match to TRBD1. The V gene end was trimmed by 6 bases and the J gene end by 4 bases; junction bases not matched to a gene: 9. The CDR3 runs to 15 residues. In germline, CDR1 is MNHEY, CDR2 SVGEGT. The CDR3 loop reads CASRPAGQGVYEQYF. The CDR3 DNA reads TGTGCCAGCAGACCCGCAGGACAGGGGGTTTACGAGCAGTACTTC.